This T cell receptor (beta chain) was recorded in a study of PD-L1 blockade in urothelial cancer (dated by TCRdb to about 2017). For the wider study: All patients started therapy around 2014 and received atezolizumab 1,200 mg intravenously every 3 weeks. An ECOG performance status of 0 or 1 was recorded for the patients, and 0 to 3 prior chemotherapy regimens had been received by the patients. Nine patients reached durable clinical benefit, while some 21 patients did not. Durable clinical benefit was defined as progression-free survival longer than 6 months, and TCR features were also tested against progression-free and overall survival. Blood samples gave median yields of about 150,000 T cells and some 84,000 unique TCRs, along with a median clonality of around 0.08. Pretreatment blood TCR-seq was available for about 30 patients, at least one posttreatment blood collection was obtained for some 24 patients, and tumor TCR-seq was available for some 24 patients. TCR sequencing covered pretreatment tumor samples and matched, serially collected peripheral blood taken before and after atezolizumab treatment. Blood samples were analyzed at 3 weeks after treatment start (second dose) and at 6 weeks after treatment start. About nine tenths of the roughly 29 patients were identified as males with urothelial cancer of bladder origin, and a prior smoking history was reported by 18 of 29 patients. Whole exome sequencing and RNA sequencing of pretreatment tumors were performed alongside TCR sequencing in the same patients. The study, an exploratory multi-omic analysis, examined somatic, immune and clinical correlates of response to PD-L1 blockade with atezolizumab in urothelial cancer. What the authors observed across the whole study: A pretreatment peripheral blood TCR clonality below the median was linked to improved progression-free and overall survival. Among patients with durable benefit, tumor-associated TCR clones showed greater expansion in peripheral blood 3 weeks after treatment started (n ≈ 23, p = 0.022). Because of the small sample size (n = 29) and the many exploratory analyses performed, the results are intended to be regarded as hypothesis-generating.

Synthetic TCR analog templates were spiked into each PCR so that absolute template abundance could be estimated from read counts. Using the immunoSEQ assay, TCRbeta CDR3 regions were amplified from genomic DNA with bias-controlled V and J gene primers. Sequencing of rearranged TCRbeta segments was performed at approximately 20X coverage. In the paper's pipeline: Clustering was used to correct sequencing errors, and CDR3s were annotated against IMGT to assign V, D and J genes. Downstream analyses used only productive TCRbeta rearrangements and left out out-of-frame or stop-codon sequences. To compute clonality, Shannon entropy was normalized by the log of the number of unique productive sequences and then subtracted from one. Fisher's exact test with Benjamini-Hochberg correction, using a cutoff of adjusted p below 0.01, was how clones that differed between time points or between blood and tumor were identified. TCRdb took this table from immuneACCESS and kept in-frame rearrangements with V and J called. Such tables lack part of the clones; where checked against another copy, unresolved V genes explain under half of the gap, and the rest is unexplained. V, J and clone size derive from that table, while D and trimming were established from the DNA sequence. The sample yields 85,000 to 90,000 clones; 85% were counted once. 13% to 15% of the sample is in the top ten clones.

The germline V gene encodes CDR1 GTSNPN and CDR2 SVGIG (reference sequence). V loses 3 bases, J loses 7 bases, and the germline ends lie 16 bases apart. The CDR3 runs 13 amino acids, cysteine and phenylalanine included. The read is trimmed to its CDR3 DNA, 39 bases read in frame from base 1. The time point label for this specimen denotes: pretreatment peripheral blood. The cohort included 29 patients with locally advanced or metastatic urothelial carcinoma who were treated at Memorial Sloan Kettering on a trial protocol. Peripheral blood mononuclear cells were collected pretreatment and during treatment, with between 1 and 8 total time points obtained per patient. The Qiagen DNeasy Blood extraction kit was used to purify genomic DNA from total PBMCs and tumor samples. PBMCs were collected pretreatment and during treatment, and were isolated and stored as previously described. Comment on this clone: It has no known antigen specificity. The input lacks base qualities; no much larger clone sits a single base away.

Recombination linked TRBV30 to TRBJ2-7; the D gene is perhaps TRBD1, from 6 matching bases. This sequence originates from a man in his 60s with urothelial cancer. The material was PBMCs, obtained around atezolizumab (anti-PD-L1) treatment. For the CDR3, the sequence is CAWRGAGAGEQYF. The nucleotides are TGTGCCTGGAGGGGGGCTGGGGCTGGGGAGCAGTACTTC.